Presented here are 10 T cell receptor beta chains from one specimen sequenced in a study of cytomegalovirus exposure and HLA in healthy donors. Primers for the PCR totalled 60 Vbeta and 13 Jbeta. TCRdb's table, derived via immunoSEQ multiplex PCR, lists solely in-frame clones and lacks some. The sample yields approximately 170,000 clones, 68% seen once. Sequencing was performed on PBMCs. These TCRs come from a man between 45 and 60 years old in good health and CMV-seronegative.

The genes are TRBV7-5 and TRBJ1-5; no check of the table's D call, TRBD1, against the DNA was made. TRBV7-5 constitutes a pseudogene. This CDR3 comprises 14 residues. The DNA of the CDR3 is TGTGCCCCCAAGCAGTGGGGCCGCAATCAGCCCCAGCATTTT. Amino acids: CAPKQWGRNQPQHF.

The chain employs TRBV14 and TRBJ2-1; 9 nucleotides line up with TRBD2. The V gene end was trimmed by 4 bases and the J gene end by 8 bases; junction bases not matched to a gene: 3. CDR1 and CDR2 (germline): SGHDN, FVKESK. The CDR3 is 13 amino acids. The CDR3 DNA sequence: TGTGCCAGCAGCCTGGGACTAGCCCATGAGCAGTTCTTC. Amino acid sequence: CASSLGLAHEQFF. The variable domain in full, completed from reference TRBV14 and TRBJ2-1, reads EAGVTQFPSHSVIEKGQTVTLRCDPISGHDNLYWYRRVMGKEIKFLLHFVKESKQDESGMPNNRFLAERTGGTYSTLKVQPAELEDSGVYFCASSLGLAHEQFFGPGTRLTVL.

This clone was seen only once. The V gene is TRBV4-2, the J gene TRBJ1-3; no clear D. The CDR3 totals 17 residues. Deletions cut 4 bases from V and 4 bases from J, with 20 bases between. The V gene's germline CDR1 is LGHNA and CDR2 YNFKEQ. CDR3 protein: CASSPPLREGRGNTIYF. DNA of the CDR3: TGTGCCAGCAGCCCCCCCCTAAGGGAGGGAAGGGGAAACACCATATATTTT.

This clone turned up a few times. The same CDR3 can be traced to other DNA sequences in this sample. The CDR3 region is CASSYTRTGTQPQHF. Written as DNA, the CDR3 is TGTGCCAGCAGTTACACACGGACAGGGACTCAGCCCCAGCATTTT. The chain is built from TRBV6-5 and TRBJ1-5; TRBD1 agrees at 8 bases. The trim removed 2 bases at V and 6 bases at J, leaving 6 bases unmatched. The V gene's germline CDR1 is MNHEY and CDR2 SVGAGI. The length of the CDR3 is 15 residues.

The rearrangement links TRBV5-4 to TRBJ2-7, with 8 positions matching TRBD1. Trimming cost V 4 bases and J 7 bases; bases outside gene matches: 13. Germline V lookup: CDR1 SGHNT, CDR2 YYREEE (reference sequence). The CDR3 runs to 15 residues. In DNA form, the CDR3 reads TGTGCCAGCAGCCCCGGACAGGGATCATCGTGGGAGCAGTACTTC. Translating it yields CASSPGQGSSWEQYF.

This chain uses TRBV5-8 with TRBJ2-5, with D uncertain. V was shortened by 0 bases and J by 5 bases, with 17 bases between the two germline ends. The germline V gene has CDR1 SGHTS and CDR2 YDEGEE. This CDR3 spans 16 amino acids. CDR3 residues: CASSLATGGSWETQYF. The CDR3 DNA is TGTGCCAGCAGCTTGGCCACGGGTGGGTCTTGGGAGACCCAGTACTTC.

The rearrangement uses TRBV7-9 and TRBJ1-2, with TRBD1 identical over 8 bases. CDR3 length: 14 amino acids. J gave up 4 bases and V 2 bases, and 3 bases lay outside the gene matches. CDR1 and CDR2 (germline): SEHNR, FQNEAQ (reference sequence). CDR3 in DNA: TGTGCCAGCAGCTTACTACAGGGGGGCTATGGCTACACCTTC. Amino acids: CASSLLQGGYGYTF.

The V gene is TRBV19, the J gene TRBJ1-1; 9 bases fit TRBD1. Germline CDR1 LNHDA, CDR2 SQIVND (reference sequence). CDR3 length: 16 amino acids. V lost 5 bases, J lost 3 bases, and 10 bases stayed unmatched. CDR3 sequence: CASSAGTGFADTEAFF. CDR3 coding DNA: TGTGCCAGTAGTGCCGGGACAGGGTTTGCGGACACTGAAGCTTTCTTT.

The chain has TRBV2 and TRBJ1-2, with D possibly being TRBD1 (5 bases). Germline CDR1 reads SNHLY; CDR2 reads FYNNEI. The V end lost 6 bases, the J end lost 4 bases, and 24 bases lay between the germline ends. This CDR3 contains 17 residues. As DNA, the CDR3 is TGTGCCAGCAGGGGAATCGGAAGGAGGGGCAGGAGCTATGGCTACACCTTC. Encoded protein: CASRGIGRRGRSYGYTF. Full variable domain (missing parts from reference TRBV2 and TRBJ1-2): EPEVTQTPSHQVTQMGQEVILRCVPISNHLYFYWYRQILGQKVEFLVSFYNNEISEKSEIFDDQFSVERPDGSNFTLKIRSTKLEDSAMYFCASRGIGRRGRSYGYTFGSGTRLTVV.

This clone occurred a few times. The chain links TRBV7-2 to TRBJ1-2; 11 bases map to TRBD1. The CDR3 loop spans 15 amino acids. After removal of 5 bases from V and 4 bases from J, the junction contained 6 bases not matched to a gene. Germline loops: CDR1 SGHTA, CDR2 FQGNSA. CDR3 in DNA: TGTGCCAGCAGCCGGGGACAGGGGGGAGTCTATGGCTACACCTTC. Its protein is CASSRGQGGVYGYTF.